Listed here is a single T cell receptor beta chain. Its antigen is as yet unknown. The CDR3 is made up of 12 amino acids. Trimming shortened V by 0 bases and J by 5 bases, and 4 bases separated the two germline ends. Germline V gives CDR1 LGHNA, CDR2 YNFKEQ. TCRdb itself ran the 5' RACE reads through MiXCR, one entry per CDR3 protein. The data hold 450,000 to 550,000 distinct CDR3 sequences, with roughly 5% observed a single time. This specimen belongs to a study of CD8 T cells in ankylosing spondylitis. The study, taken as a whole, reports: What seemed typical of ankylosing spondylitis blood was a TCR beta motif built from about 8 highly homologous variants.

This sequence joins TRBV4-2 and TRBJ1-1; D unclear. The clonotype comes from a male donor with ankylosing spondylitis. The sequenced material came from blood, either unsorted or a sorted T cell fraction (not recorded which). CDR3 residues: CASSQDYTEAFF. The DNA of the CDR3 is TGTGCCAGCAGCCAAGATTATACTGAAGCTTTCTTT.